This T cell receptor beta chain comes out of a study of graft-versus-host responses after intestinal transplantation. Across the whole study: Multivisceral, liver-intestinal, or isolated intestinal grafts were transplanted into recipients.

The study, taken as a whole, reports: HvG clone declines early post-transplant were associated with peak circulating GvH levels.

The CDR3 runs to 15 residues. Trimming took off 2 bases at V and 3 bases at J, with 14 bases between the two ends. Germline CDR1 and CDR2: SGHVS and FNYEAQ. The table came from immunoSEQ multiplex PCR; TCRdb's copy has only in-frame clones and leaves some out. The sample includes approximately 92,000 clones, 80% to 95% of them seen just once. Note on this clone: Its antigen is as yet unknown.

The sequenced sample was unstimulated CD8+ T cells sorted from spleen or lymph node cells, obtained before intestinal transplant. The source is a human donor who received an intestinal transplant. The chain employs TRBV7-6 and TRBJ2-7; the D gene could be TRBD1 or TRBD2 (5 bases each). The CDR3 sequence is CASSLLSGPHYEQYF. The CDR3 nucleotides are TGTGCCAGCAGCTTACTATCGGGACCTCACTACGAGCAGTACTTC.